The rows below give T cell receptor beta chains drawn from one sample of a study of T cell responses to AZD1222 COVID-19 vaccine. Data came from immunoSEQ multiplex PCR; TCRdb stores just in-frame clones and leaves some out. The table lists more than 140,000 clones, 70% to 90% of them singletons. Here the sequenced sample was peripheral blood, taken on day 0 of AZD1222 vaccination. The source of these receptors is an adult in good health. The CDR3 runs from the conserved cysteine through the conserved F or W. A D gene is named only where the DNA matches it firmly. Expanded clones are given a class, and other clones once, few, many or no size at all.

j_gene: TRBJ2-3; d_gene: .; v_gene: TRBV5-4; abundance: .; CDR3aa: CASSLVGGRVADTQYF; CDR3nt: TGTGCCAGCAGCTTGGTGGGGGGCAGGGTAGCAGATACGCAGTATTTT
j_gene: TRBJ1-2; d_gene: .; v_gene: TRBV18; abundance: .; CDR3aa: CASSPRDGGYGYTF; CDR3nt: TGTGCCAGCTCACCACGGGACGGTGGGTATGGCTACACCTTC
j_gene: TRBJ2-3; d_gene: .; v_gene: TRBV13; abundance: .; CDR3aa: CASSAFTRGVGTDTQYF; CDR3nt: TGTGCCAGCAGCGCGTTCACGCGCGGGGTTGGCACAGATACGCAGTATTTT
j_gene: TRBJ2-3; d_gene: .; v_gene: TRBV11-1; abundance: .; CDR3aa: CASAGSTDTQYF; CDR3nt: TGTGCCAGCGCGGGCAGCACAGATACGCAGTATTTT
j_gene: TRBJ2-7; d_gene: .; v_gene: TRBV29-1; abundance: once; CDR3aa: CSALGRGYEQYF; CDR3nt: TGCAGCGCTCTGGGCAGGGGCTACGAGCAGTACTTC
j_gene: TRBJ1-6; d_gene: .; v_gene: TRBV6-5; abundance: .; CDR3aa: CASSPGQPNSPLHF; CDR3nt: TGTGCCAGCAGCCCCGGACAGCCTAATTCACCCCTCCACTTT
j_gene: TRBJ1-5; d_gene: TRBD1; v_gene: TRBV27; abundance: .; CDR3aa: CASSLKSGQGVQPQHF; CDR3nt: TGTGCTAGCAGTTTAAAGTCGGGACAGGGGGTACAGCCCCAGCATTTT
j_gene: TRBJ2-7; d_gene: .; v_gene: TRBV7-9; abundance: .; CDR3aa: CASSLWTNAPYEQYF; CDR3nt: TGTGCCAGCAGCCTCTGGACTAACGCCCCCTACGAGCAGTACTTC
j_gene: TRBJ2-3; d_gene: TRBD2; v_gene: TRBV7-9; abundance: .; CDR3aa: CASSSRLAASTDTQYF; CDR3nt: TGTGCCAGCAGCTCCCGACTAGCGGCTTCCACAGATACGCAGTATTTT
j_gene: TRBJ1-3; d_gene: .; v_gene: TRBV7-3; abundance: .; CDR3aa: CASSSGVGGNTIYF; CDR3nt: TGTGCCAGCAGTTCAGGGGTCGGCGGAAACACCATATATTTT
j_gene: TRBJ1-2; d_gene: .; v_gene: TRBV24-1; abundance: .; CDR3aa: CATPFSGRRNGYTF; CDR3nt: TGTGCCACCCCCTTTTCGGGGCGGAGGAACGGCTACACCTTC
j_gene: TRBJ2-1; d_gene: .; v_gene: TRBV5-5; abundance: .; CDR3aa: CASSFHPGQQFF; CDR3nt: TGTGCCAGCAGCTTTCACCCGGGACAGCAGTTCTTC
j_gene: TRBJ2-7; d_gene: TRBD2; v_gene: TRBV18; abundance: .; CDR3aa: CASSPSGRVYEQYF; CDR3nt: TGTGCCAGCTCACCTAGCGGGAGAGTTTACGAGCAGTACTTC
j_gene: TRBJ1-2; d_gene: TRBD1; v_gene: TRBV29-1; abundance: .; CDR3aa: CSAGTGGNYGYTF; CDR3nt: TGCAGCGCTGGGACAGGGGGGAACTATGGCTACACCTTC
j_gene: TRBJ1-2; d_gene: TRBD1; v_gene: TRBV7-2; abundance: .; CDR3aa: CASSLGQGAYGYTF; CDR3nt: TGTGCCAGCAGCCTAGGACAGGGGGCATATGGCTACACCTTC
j_gene: TRBJ1-3; d_gene: .; v_gene: TRBV9; abundance: once; CDR3aa: CASSVGHRGGNTIYF; CDR3nt: TGTGCCAGCAGCGTCGGTCACAGAGGGGGAAACACCATATATTTT
j_gene: TRBJ1-6; d_gene: .; v_gene: TRBV7-9; abundance: .; CDR3aa: CASSLGLGDNSPLHF; CDR3nt: TGTGCCAGCAGCTTAGGGCTAGGGGATAATTCACCCCTCCACTTT
j_gene: TRBJ1-5; d_gene: .; v_gene: TRBV6-2/TRBV6-3; abundance: few; CDR3aa: CASSYGAFQHF; CDR3nt: TGTGCCAGCAGTTATGGGGCTTTCCAGCATTTT
j_gene: TRBJ2-1; d_gene: .; v_gene: TRBV20-1; abundance: .; CDR3aa: CSARDRWQFF; CDR3nt: TGCAGTGCTAGAGATCGATGGCAGTTCTTC
j_gene: TRBJ1-2; d_gene: .; v_gene: TRBV19; abundance: .; CDR3aa: CARSTGIVYKLCYGYTF; CDR3nt: TGTGCCAGGTCTACCGGGATCGTCTACAAATTATGCTATGGCTACACCTTC
j_gene: TRBJ2-1; d_gene: .; v_gene: TRBV9; abundance: .; CDR3aa: CASSGRENEQFF; CDR3nt: TGTGCCAGCAGCGGACGGGAGAATGAGCAGTTCTTC
j_gene: TRBJ2-5; d_gene: .; v_gene: TRBV19; abundance: .; CDR3aa: CASSIQGAAQETQYF; CDR3nt: TGTGCCAGTAGTATACAGGGTGCGGCACAAGAGACCCAGTACTTC
j_gene: TRBJ1-1; d_gene: .; v_gene: TRBV9; abundance: .; CDR3aa: CASSVLGNTEAFF; CDR3nt: TGTGCCAGCAGCGTCCTCGGGAACACTGAAGCTTTCTTT
j_gene: TRBJ1-2; d_gene: TRBD1; v_gene: TRBV6-5; abundance: .; CDR3aa: CASSYSRDRNGYTF; CDR3nt: TGTGCCAGCAGTTACTCGAGGGACAGAAATGGCTACACCTTC